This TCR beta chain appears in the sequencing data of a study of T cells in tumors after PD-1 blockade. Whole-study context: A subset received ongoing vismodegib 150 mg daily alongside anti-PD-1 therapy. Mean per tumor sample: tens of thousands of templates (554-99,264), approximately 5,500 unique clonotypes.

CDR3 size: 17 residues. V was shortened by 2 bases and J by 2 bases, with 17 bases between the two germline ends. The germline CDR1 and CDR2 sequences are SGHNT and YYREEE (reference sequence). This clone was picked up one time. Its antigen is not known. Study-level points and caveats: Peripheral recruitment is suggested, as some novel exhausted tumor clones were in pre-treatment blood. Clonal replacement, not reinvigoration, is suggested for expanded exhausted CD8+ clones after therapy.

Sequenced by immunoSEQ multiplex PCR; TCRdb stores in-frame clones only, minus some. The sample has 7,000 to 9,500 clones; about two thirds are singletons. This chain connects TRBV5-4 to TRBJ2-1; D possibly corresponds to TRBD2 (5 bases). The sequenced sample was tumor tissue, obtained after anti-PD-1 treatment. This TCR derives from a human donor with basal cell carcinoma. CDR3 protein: CASSLSFPGNPYNEQFF. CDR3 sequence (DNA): TGTGCCAGCAGCTTATCGTTTCCGGGGAACCCCTACAATGAGCAGTTCTTC.